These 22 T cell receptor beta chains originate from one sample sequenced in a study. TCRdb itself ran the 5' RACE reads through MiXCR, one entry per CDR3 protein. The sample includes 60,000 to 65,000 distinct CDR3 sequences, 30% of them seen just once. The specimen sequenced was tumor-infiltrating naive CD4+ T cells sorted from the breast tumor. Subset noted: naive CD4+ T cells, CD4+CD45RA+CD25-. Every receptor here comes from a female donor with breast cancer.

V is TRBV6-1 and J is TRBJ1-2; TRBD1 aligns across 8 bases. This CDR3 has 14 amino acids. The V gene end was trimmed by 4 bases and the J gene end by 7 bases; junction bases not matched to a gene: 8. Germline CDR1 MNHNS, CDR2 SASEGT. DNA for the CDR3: TGTGCCAGCAGTGTGTCCAGGGGGCAGGGTGGCTACACCTTC. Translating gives CASSVSRGQGGYTF.

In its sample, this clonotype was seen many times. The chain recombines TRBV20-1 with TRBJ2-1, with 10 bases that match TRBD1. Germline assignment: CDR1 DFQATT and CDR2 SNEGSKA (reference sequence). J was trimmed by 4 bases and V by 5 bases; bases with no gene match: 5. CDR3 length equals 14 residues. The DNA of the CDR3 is TGCAGTGCTTGGACAGGGGGTATATACAATGAGCAGTTCTTC. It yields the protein CSAWTGGIYNEQFF.

CDR3: CATSKYRETQYF. The CDR3 DNA follows: TGTGCCACCAGCAAGTACAGGGAGACCCAGTACTTC. The chain uses TRBV15 and TRBJ2-5, with D perhaps TRBD1 (5 bases). The CDR3 is made up of 12 amino acids. V was pared by 4 bases and J by 5 bases, with 8 bases between. CDR1 and CDR2 (germline): LNHNV, YYDKDF (reference sequence).

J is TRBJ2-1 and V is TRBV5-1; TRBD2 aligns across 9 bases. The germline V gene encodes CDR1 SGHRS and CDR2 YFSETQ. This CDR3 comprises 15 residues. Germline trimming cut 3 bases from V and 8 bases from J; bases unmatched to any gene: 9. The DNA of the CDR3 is TGCGCCAGCAGCTCCAGTAATAGCGGGAGCGATGAGCAGTTCTTC. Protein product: CASSSSNSGSDEQFF.

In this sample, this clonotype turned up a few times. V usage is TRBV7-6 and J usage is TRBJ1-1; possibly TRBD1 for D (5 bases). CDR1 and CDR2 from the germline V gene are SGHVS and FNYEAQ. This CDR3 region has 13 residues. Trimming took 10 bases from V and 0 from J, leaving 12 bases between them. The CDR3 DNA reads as TGTGCCACCGGGGACCTGATGAACACTGAAGCTTTCTTT. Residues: CATGDLMNTEAFF.

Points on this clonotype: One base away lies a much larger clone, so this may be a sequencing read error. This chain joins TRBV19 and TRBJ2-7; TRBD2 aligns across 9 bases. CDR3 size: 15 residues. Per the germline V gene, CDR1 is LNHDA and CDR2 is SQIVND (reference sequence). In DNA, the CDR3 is TGTACCAGTAGGCTACGCGGGAGGGGTTCCTACGAGCAGTACTTC. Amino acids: CTSRLRGRGSYEQYF. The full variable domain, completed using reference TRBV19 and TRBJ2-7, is DGGITQSPKYLFRKEGQNVTLSCEQNLNHDAMYWYRQDPGQGLRLIYYSQIVNDFQKGDIAEGYSVSREKKESFPLTVTSAQKNPTAFYLCTSRLRGRGSYEQYFGPGTRLTVT.

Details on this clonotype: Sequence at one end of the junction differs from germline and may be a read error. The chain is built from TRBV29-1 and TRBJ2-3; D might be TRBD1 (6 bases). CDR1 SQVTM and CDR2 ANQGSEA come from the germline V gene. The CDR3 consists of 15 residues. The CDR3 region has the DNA TGCAGCATTGAAGGGGGTCTTAGTTACACAGATACGCAGTATTTT. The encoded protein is CSIEGGLSYTDTQYF.

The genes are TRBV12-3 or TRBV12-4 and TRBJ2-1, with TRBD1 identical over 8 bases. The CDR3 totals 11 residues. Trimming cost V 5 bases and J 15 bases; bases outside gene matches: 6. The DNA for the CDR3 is TGTGCCAGCAGTCCTGACAGGGGTTCGTTCTTC. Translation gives CASSPDRGSFF.

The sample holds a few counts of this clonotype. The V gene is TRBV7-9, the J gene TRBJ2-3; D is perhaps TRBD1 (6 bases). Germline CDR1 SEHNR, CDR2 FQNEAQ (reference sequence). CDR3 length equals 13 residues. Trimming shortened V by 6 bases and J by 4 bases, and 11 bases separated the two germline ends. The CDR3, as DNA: TGTGCCAGCAGTCGGGACAACTCAGATACGCAGTATTTT. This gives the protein CASSRDNSDTQYF.

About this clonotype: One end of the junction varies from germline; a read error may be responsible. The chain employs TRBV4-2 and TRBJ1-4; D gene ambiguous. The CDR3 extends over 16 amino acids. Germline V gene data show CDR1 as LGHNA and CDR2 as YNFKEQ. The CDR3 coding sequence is TGTGCCAGCAGCCAAGTCTCCCCGGAAACTAATGAAAAACTGTTTTTC. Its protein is CASSQVSPETNEKLFF.

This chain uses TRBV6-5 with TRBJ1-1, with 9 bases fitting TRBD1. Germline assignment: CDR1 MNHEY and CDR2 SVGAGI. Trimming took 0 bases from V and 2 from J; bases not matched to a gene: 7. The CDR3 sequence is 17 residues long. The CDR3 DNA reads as TGTGCCAGCAGTTACTCATGGACAGGGGCCCTAAACACTGAAGCTTTCTTT. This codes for CASSYSWTGALNTEAFF.

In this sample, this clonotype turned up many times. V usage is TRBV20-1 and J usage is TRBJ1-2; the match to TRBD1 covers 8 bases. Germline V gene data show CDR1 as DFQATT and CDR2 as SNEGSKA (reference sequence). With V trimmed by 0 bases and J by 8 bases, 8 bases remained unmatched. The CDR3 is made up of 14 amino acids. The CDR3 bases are TGCAGTGCTAGAGAAGGGGACAGGCCGTGGGGCTACACCTTC. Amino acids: CSAREGDRPWGYTF.

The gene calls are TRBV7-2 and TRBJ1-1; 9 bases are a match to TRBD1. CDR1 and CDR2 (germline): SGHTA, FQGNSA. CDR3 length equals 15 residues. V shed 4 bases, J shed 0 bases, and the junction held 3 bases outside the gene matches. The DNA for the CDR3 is TGTGCCAGCAGCTCAAGACAGGGGGTGAACACTGAAGCTTTCTTT. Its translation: CASSSRQGVNTEAFF. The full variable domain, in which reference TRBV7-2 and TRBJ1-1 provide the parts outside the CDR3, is GAGVSQSPSNKVTEKGKDVELRCDPISGHTALYWYRQSLGQGLEFLIYFQGNSAPDKSGLPSDRFSAERTGGSVSTLTIQRTQQEDSAVYLCASSSRQGVNTEAFFGQGTRLTVV.

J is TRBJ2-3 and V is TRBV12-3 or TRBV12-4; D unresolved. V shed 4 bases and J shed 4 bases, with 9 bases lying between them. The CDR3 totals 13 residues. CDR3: CASSYRDPDTQYF. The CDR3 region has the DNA TGTGCCAGCAGTTACCGTGACCCAGATACGCAGTATTTT.

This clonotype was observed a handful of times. In DNA form, the CDR3 reads TGTGCCAGCAGGCTTTTGGGTGGGCCCAACGAGCAGTACTTC. Protein sequence: CASRLLGGPNEQYF. The V call is TRBV12-3 or TRBV12-4, the J call TRBJ2-7; D call uncertain. The V and J ends lost 6 bases and 5 bases respectively, with 17 bases between them. CDR3 length: 14 residues.

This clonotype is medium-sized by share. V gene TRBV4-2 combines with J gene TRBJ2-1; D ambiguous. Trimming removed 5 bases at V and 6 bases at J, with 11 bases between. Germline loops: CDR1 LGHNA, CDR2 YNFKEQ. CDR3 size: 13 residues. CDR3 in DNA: TGTGCCAGCAGCTCCGGCCCAAGCAATGAGCAGTTCTTC. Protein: CASSSGPSNEQFF.

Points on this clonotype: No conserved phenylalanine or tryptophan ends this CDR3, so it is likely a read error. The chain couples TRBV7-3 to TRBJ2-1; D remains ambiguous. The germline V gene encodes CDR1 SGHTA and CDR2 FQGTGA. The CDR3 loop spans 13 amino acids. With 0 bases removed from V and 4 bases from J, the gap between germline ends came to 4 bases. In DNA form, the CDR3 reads TGTGCCAGCAGCTTAACGGGGTACAATGAGCAGTTCATC. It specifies CASSLTGYNEQFI.

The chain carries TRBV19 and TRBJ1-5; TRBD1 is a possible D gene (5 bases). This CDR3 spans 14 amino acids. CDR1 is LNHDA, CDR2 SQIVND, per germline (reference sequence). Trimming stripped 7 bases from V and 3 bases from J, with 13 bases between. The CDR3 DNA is TGTGCCAGTACCCCGGCGGGGGTCAATCAGCCCCAGCATTTT. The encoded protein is CASTPAGVNQPQHF.

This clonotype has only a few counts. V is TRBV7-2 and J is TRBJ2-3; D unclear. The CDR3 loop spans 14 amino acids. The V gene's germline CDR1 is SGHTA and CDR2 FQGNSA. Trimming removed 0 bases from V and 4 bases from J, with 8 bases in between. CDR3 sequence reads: CASSLARLADTQYF. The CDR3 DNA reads TGTGCCAGCAGCTTAGCGCGCCTTGCAGATACGCAGTATTTT.

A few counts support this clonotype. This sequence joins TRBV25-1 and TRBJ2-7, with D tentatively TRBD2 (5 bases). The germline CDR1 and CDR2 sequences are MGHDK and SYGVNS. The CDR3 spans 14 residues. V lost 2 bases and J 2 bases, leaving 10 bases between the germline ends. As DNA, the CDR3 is TGTGCCAGCAGTGAAGGGGAGTCAGCCTACGAGCAGTACTTC. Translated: CASSEGESAYEQYF.

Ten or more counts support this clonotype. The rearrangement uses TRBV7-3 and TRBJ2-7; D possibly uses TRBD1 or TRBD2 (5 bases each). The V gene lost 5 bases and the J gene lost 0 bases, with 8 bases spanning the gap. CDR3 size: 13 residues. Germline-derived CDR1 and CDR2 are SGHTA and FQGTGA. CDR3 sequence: CASSRDDSYEQYF. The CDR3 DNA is TGTGCCAGCAGCCGGGACGACTCCTACGAGCAGTACTTC.

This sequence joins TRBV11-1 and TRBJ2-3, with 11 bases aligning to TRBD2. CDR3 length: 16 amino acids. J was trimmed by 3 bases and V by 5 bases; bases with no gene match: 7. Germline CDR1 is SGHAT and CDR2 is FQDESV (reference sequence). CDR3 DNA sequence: TGTGCCAGCAGCGATAGCGGGAGGGCCTTTACAGATACGCAGTATTTT. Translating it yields CASSDSGRAFTDTQYF.